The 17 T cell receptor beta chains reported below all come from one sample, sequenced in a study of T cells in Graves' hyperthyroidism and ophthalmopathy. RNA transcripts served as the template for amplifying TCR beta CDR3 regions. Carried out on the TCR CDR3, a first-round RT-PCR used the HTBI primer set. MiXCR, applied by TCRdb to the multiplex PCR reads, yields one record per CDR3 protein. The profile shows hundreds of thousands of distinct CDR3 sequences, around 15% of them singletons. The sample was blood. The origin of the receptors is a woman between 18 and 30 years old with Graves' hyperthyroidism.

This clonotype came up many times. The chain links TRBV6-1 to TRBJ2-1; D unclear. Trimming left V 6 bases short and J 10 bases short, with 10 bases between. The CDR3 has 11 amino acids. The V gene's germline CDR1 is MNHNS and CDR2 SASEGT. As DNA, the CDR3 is TGTGCCAGCAGATTTATCGGGGAGCAGTTCTTC. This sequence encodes CASRFIGEQFF.

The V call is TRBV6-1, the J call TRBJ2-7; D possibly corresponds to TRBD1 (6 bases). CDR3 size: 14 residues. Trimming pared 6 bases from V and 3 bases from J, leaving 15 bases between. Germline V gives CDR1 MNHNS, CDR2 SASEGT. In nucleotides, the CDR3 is TGTGCCAGCAGGGTATCAGGGGAAGGCTACGAGCAGTACTTC. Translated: CASRVSGEGYEQYF.

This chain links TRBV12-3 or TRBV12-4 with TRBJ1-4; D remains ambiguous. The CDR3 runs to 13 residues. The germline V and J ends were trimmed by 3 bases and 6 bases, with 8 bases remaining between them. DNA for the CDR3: TGTGCCAGCAGTTTCGGCTCAGATGAAAAACTGTTTTTT. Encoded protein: CASSFGSDEKLFF.

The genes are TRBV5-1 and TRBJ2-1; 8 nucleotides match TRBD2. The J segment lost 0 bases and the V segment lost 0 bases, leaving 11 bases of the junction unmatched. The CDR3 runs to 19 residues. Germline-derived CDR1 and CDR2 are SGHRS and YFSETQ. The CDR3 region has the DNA TGCGCCAGCAGCTTGGTGGGGCGGGGGGCGGGAGCCTCCTACAATGAGCAGTTCTTC. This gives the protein CASSLVGRGAGASYNEQFF.

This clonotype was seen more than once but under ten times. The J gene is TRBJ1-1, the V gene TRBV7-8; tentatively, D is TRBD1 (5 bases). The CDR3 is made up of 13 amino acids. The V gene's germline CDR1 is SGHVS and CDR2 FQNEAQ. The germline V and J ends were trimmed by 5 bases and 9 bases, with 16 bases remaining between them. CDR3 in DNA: TGTGCCAGCAGCACCCGGACATATGTTCAAGCTTTCTTT. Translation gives CASSTRTYVQAFF.

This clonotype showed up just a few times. The CDR3 DNA follows: TGCGCCAGCAGCCGATTGACTAGCGGGCCCCAGGAAGATACGCAGTATTTT. This encodes CASSRLTSGPQEDTQYF. The chain recombines TRBV4-1 with TRBJ2-3; 10 nucleotides match TRBD2. The V gene's germline CDR1 is MGHRA and CDR2 YSYEKL. J lost 5 bases, V lost 4 bases, and 12 bases had no gene match. The CDR3 length is 17 residues.

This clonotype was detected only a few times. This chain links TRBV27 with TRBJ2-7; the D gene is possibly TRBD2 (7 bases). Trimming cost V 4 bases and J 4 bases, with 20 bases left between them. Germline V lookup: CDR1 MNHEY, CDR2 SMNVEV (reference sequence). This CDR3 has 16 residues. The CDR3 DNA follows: TGTGCCAGCAGTTCCCTCAATCGGGGGGCAGGATACGAGCAGTACTTC. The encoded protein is CASSSLNRGAGYEQYF.

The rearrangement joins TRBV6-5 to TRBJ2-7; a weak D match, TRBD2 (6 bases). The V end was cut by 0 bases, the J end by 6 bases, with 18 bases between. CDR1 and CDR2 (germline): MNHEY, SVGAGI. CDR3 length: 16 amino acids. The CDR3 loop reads CASSYSSGRERVEQYF. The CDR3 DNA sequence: TGTGCCAGCAGTTACTCGTCTGGGCGGGAAAGGGTCGAGCAGTACTTC.

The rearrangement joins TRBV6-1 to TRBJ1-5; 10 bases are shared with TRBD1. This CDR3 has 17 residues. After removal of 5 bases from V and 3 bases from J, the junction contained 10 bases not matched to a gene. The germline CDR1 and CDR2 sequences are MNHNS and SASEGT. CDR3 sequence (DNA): TGTGCCAGCAGTCCCGGGACAGGGGACCGCGTCAATCAGCCCCAGCATTTT. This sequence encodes CASSPGTGDRVNQPQHF.

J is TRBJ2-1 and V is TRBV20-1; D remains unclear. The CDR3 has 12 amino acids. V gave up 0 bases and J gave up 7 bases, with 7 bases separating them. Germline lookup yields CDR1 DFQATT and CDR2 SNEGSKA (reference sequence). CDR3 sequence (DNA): TGCAGTGCTAGAGATTGGGGAAATGAGCAGTTCTTC. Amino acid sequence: CSARDWGNEQFF.

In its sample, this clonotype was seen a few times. This CDR3 is CASRPRPGSSYNEQFF. The CDR3 nucleotides are TGTGCCAGCAGACCTCGGCCAGGGAGCTCCTACAATGAGCAGTTCTTC. The V and J genes are TRBV6-2 or TRBV6-3 and TRBJ2-1; D possibly uses TRBD1 or TRBD2 (5 bases each). Trimming took 6 bases from V and 0 from J, leaving 15 bases between them. Germline assignment: CDR1 MNHEY and CDR2 SVGEGT. The CDR3 runs to 16 residues.

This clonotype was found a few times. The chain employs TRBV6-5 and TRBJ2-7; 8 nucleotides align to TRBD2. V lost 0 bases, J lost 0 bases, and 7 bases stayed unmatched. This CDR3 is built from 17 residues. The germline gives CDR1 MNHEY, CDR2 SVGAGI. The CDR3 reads CASSYSAGALSSYEQYF. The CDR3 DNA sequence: TGTGCCAGCAGTTACTCAGCGGGGGCCCTAAGCTCCTACGAGCAGTACTTC.

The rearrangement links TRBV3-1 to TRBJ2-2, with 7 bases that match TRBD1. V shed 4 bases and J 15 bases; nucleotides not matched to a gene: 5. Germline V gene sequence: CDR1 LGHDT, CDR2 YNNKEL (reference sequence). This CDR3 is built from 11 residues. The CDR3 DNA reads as TGTGCCAGCAGCCGACAGGGAGAGGTGTTTTTT. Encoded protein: CASSRQGEVFF.

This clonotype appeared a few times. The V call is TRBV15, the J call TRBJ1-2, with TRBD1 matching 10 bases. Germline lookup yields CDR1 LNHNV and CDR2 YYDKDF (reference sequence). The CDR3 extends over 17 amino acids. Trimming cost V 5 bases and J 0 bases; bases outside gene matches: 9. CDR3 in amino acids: CATSSRGQGSSNYGYTF. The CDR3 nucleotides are TGTGCCACCAGCTCCCGGGGACAGGGGTCATCTAACTATGGCTACACCTTC.

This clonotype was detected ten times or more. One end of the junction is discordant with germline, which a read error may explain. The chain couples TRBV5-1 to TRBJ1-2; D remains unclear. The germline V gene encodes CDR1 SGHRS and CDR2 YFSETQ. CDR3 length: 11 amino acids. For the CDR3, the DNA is TGCGCCACCAGCGGAGGTTACGGCTACACCTTC. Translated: CATSGGYGYTF. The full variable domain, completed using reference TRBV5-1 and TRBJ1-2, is KAGVTQTPRYLIKTRGQQVTLSCSPISGHRSVSWYQQTPGQGLQFLFEYFSETQRNKGNFPGRFSGRQFSNSRSEMNVSTLELGDSALYLCATSGGYGYTFGSGTRLTVV.

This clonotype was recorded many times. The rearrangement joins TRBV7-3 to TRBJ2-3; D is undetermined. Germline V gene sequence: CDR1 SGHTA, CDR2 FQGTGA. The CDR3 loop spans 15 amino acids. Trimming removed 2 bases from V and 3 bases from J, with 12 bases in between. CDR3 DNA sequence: TGTGCCAGCAGCTTAGGGTCCACGTTGACAGATACGCAGTATTTT. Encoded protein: CASSLGSTLTDTQYF.

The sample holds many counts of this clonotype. CDR3 amino acids: CASSPSWAGGTSSYNEQFF. CDR3 bases: TGTGCCAGCAGTCCCTCCTGGGCGGGAGGGACTAGCTCCTACAATGAGCAGTTCTTC. The chain uses TRBV12-3 or TRBV12-4 and TRBJ2-1; 9 bases map to TRBD2. The CDR3 consists of 19 residues. Unmatched junction bases numbered 14, after V lost 5 bases and J lost 0 bases.